This T cell receptor (beta chain) was sequenced for a study of T cell responses to AZD1222 COVID-19 vaccine. Whole-study results and caveats: A reported finding is that nearly half of spike-specific TCRs target unmutated variant regions. Repertoire sampling occurred only after the peak T cell response.

As concerns this clone: Its specificity is not known.

Trimming at V came to 5 bases and at J to 4 bases, leaving 5 bases not matched to a gene. In germline, CDR1 is SGHVS, CDR2 FQNEAQ. The CDR3 loop spans 14 amino acids. Sequencing used immunoSEQ multiplex PCR; TCRdb keeps in-frame clones, though not all of them. The sample holds 70,000 to 95,000 clones, roughly 90% seen once. The receptor's source is an adult in good health. The sample here was peripheral blood, taken on day 0 of MenACWY control vaccination. This chain connects TRBV7-8 to TRBJ1-1; TRBD1 matches 9 bases. For the CDR3, the DNA is TGTGCCAGCAGCAGGGACAGGGACTTCACTGAAGCTTTCTTT. Translation gives CASSRDRDFTEAFF.